Following are 22 T cell receptor beta chains from one sample sequenced in a study of human T cells and chemical hapten exposure. The sample's time point: patch test 1, 2 weeks after DPC sensitization. Treatment described: therapeutic diphenylcyclopropenone sensitization with weekly scalp DPC. MiXCR was run by TCRdb on the RACE reads, yielding one entry per CDR3 protein. The table shows about 380,000 distinct CDR3 sequences, with about 4.8% occurring only once. Sequenced material: whole blood, taken in connection with sensitization to the hapten diphenylcyclopropenone (DPC). These TCRs come from a woman aged 50 to 65 with alopecia areata. Some clones in this sample may be carry-over from other donors' samples.

V gene TRBV14 combines with J gene TRBJ1-2; unclear D gene. Germline V gene lookup returns CDR1 SGHDN and CDR2 FVKESK. The germline V and J ends were trimmed by 1 base and 4 bases, with 16 bases remaining between them. The CDR3 contains 16 residues. The CDR3 spells CASSQARDLTGYGYTF. CDR3 nucleotide sequence: TGTGCCAGCAGCCAAGCCCGGGATTTGACGGGCTATGGCTACACCTTC.

V and J are TRBV30 and TRBJ2-1; D remains ambiguous. Germline V gene lookup returns CDR1 GTSNPN and CDR2 SVGIG (reference sequence). Trimming took 0 bases from V and 6 from J, leaving 9 bases between them. The CDR3 spans 13 residues. The CDR3 spells CAWSVGLINEQFF. In DNA, the CDR3 is TGTGCCTGGAGTGTAGGTCTCATCAATGAGCAGTTCTTC.

V is TRBV27 and J is TRBJ2-3; D is unresolved. This CDR3 contains 14 residues. Germline assignment: CDR1 MNHEY and CDR2 SMNVEV (reference sequence). Trimming removed 7 bases at V and 2 bases at J, with 13 bases between. CDR3 protein: CASTPTGPTDTQYF. CDR3 DNA: TGTGCCAGCACTCCGACTGGCCCCACAGATACGCAGTATTTT.

This rearrangement joins TRBV29-1 to TRBJ1-4; 8 bases align to TRBD1. The V segment lost 5 bases and the J segment 4 bases; nucleotides outside the gene matches: 12. The CDR3 is 16 residues long. The germline CDR1 and CDR2 sequences are SQVTM and ANQGSEA. CDR3 in amino acids: CSVMNATGVDNEKLFF. The CDR3 DNA follows: TGCAGCGTTATGAACGCGACAGGGGTGGATAATGAAAAACTGTTTTTT.

The J gene is TRBJ2-7, the V gene TRBV6-2 or TRBV6-3; D ambiguous. Deletions cut 6 bases from V and 3 bases from J, with 15 bases between. This CDR3 has 14 residues. Germline V gives CDR1 MNHEY, CDR2 SVGEGT. As DNA, the CDR3 is TGTGCCAGCAGCCCCCAACCCGACGGCTACGAGCAGTACTTC. Translation: CASSPQPDGYEQYF.

There are many counts of this clonotype. The chain links TRBV29-1 to TRBJ2-5; maybe TRBD2 (5 bases). Germline CDR1 is SQVTM and CDR2 is ANQGSEA. This CDR3 comprises 10 residues. V was shortened by 6 bases and J by 5 bases, with 7 bases between the two germline ends. CDR3 sequence (DNA): TGCAGCGTGAGGGTCGAGACCCAGTACTTC. Translation: CSVRVETQYF.

The chain combines TRBV11-2 with TRBJ2-7, with 7 bases identical to TRBD1. CDR3 length: 13 amino acids. The V segment lost 3 bases and the J segment 12 bases; nucleotides outside the gene matches: 11. Germline CDR1 and CDR2: SGHAT and FQNNGV. The CDR3 DNA reads TGTGCCAGCAGCTTGGGGACAGCTGTTGACTTGTACTTC. Its translation is CASSLGTAVDLYF.

This clonotype has only a few counts. V and J are TRBV10-3 and TRBJ1-1; 7 nucleotides line up with TRBD1. The ends lost 5 bases at V and 1 base at J; junction bases unmatched: 4. There are 14 residues in the CDR3. The germline V gene has CDR1 ENHRY and CDR2 SYGVKD. The CDR3 DNA reads as TGTGCCATCAGTCCCGGGACAGAGAACACTGAAGCTTTCTTT. This sequence encodes CAISPGTENTEAFF.

Ten or more counts support this clonotype. The J gene is TRBJ1-2, the V gene TRBV6-1; D remains ambiguous. V shed 7 bases and J shed 5 bases, with 8 bases lying between them. Germline assignment: CDR1 MNHNS and CDR2 SASEGT. The CDR3 has 11 amino acids. The CDR3, as DNA: TGTGCCAGCAAGGCAGCTTATGGCTACACCTTC. It translates to CASKAAYGYTF.

This clonotype was counted ten times or more. The CDR3 loop is CASSLEAKNIQYF. In DNA, the CDR3 is TGTGCCAGCAGCTTAGAAGCCAAAAACATTCAGTACTTC. This chain joins TRBV11-2 and TRBJ2-4; D ambiguous. V was trimmed by 0 bases and J by 0 bases, leaving 0 bases between them. Germline values: CDR1 SGHAT, CDR2 FQNNGV. The CDR3 runs 13 residues.

This clonotype was seen many times. The chain carries TRBV7-2 and TRBJ2-5; 7 positions match TRBD2. CDR1 is SGHTA and CDR2 is FQGNSA in the germline V gene. There are 15 residues in the CDR3. J lost 6 bases, V lost 2 bases, and 9 bases had no gene match. Written as DNA, the CDR3 is TGTGCCAGCAGCTTAACGACAGCCGGGACTAAGACCCAGTACTTC. As protein: CASSLTTAGTKTQYF.

This clonotype was observed at least ten times. The V and J genes are TRBV11-2 and TRBJ2-5; 12 positions match TRBD2. CDR3 length: 15 amino acids. V shed 7 bases and J 2 bases; nucleotides not matched to a gene: 5. The V gene's germline CDR1 is SGHAT and CDR2 FQNNGV. CDR3 amino acids: CASNLAGGTQETQYF. As DNA, the CDR3 is TGTGCCAGCAACCTAGCGGGAGGGACTCAAGAGACCCAGTACTTC. The full variable domain, with the rest looked up from reference TRBV11-2 and TRBJ2-5, is EAGVAQSPRYKIIEKRQSVAFWCNPISGHATLYWYQQILGQGPKLLIQFQNNGVVDDSQLPKDRFSAERLKGVDSTLKIQPAKLEDSAVYLCASNLAGGTQETQYFGPGTRLLVL.

The sample holds many counts of this clonotype. This chain links TRBV4-1 with TRBJ1-5; no reliable D call. Germline CDR1 MGHRA, CDR2 YSYEKL. V lost 0 bases and J lost 7, with 7 bases in between. This CDR3 has 13 residues. CDR3 in amino acids: CASSQDIGQPQHF. Here the CDR3 DNA reads TGCGCCAGCAGCCAAGATATAGGGCAGCCCCAGCATTTT.

V usage is TRBV7-9 and J usage is TRBJ2-6; D unresolved. Deletions cut 5 bases from V and 6 bases from J, with 5 bases between. The CDR3 sequence is 12 residues long. The germline V gene has CDR1 SEHNR and CDR2 FQNEAQ (reference sequence). This chain's CDR3 is CASSLQANVLTF. The CDR3 nucleotides read TGTGCCAGCAGCCTACAGGCCAACGTCCTGACTTTC.

The chain employs TRBV13 and TRBJ2-5; a possible D gene is TRBD2 (5 bases). V was pared by 0 bases and J by 2 bases, with 13 bases between. The germline V gene has CDR1 PRHDT and CDR2 FYEKMQ (reference sequence). CDR3 size: 16 residues. DNA for the CDR3: TGTGCCAGCAGCTTAGGGGACTGGAACTCGCAAGAGACCCAGTACTTC. It specifies CASSLGDWNSQETQYF. Full variable domain (outside the CDR3, taken from reference TRBV13 and TRBJ2-5): AAGVIQSPRHLIKEKRETATLKCYPIPRHDTVYWYQQGPGQDPQFLISFYEKMQSDKGSIPDRFSAQQFSDYHSELNMSSLELGDSALYFCASSLGDWNSQETQYFGPGTRLLVL.

Many counts were recorded for this clonotype. The rearrangement joins TRBV6-5 to TRBJ1-5, with D maybe TRBD1 (5 bases). This CDR3 comprises 14 residues. The germline V and J ends were trimmed by 4 bases and 4 bases, with 11 bases remaining between them. The germline V gene has CDR1 MNHEY and CDR2 SVGAGI. DNA for the CDR3: TGTGCCAGCAGTTTTCGGGGGAGGAATCAGCCCCAGCATTTT. Protein product: CASSFRGRNQPQHF.

At least ten counts were recorded for this clonotype. The chain joins TRBV6-1 to TRBJ2-7; the match to TRBD1 covers 10 bases. This CDR3 comprises 15 residues. Germline V gene lookup returns CDR1 MNHNS and CDR2 SASEGT. Trimming at V came to 4 bases and at J to 2 bases, leaving 5 bases not matched to a gene. The CDR3 DNA reads as TGTGCCAGCAGTGGCCGGGACAGGGGCACCTACGAGCAGTACTTC. This codes for CASSGRDRGTYEQYF.

This clonotype was recorded a few times. The chain employs TRBV4-2 and TRBJ2-7; TRBD2 agrees at 9 bases. V lost 0 bases, J lost 2 bases, and 17 bases stayed unmatched. CDR1 is LGHNA and CDR2 is YNFKEQ in the germline V gene. This CDR3 region has 20 residues. The CDR3 sequence: CASSQEWQLAGVNYPYEQYF. The CDR3 DNA reads as TGTGCCAGCAGCCAAGAGTGGCAACTAGCGGGCGTGAACTACCCCTACGAGCAGTACTTC.

There are a few counts of this clonotype. V is TRBV12-3 or TRBV12-4 and J is TRBJ2-1; 11 bases are shared with TRBD1. The CDR3 is made up of 15 amino acids. J gave up 3 bases and V 5 bases, and 3 bases lay outside the gene matches. The CDR3 sequence: CASSLGTGGYNEQFF. CDR3 nucleotide sequence: TGTGCCAGCAGTCTTGGGACAGGGGGCTACAATGAGCAGTTCTTC.

This clonotype has at least ten counts. J is TRBJ2-7 and V is TRBV7-6, with a tentative D call TRBD2 (6 bases). The CDR3 runs to 16 residues. V lost 5 bases and J lost 0, with 17 bases in between. Germline V gene lookup returns CDR1 SGHVS and CDR2 FNYEAQ. CDR3 coding DNA: TGTGCCAGCAGCCCGTTCTTAGCGGAAAGCTCCTACGAGCAGTACTTC. Translated: CASSPFLAESSYEQYF.

This clonotype was seen repeatedly, ten times or more. V and J are TRBV9 and TRBJ2-5; the D gene is possibly TRBD2 (6 bases). The CDR3 sequence is 13 residues long. The germline V and J ends were trimmed by 0 bases and 5 bases, with 8 bases remaining between them. The germline V gene has CDR1 SGDLS and CDR2 YYNGEE. The CDR3 nucleotides are TGTGCCAGCAGCGTAGTAAGCGGGGAGACCCAGTACTTC. Residues: CASSVVSGETQYF.

This clonotype was detected ten times or more. The J gene is TRBJ1-5, the V gene TRBV6-1; D is ambiguous. CDR1 and CDR2 from the germline V gene are MNHNS and SASEGT. The CDR3 sequence is 15 residues long. V lost 2 bases and J 1 base, leaving 9 bases between the germline ends. CDR3 in DNA: TGTGCCAGCAGTGAATCCCGCCGGAGCAATCAGCCCCAGCATTTT. Its protein product is CASSESRRSNQPQHF.